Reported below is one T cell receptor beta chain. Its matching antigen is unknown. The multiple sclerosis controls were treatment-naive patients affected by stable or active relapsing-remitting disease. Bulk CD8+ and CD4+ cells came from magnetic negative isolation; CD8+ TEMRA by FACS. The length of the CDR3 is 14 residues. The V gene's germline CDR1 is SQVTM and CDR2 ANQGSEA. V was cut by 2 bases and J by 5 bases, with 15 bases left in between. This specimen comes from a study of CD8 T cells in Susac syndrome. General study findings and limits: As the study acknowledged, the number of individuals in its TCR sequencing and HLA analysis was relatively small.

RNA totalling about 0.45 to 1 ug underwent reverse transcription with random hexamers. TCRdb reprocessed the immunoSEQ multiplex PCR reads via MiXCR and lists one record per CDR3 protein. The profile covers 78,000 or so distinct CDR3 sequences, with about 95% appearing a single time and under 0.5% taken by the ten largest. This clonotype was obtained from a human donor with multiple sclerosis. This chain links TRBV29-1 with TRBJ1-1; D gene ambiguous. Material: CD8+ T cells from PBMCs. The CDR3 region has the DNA TGCAGCGTTGAAAAGGGAGAGGTCAGGACTGAAGCTTTCTTT. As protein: CSVEKGEVRTEAFF.